This T cell receptor beta chain is drawn from a study of regulatory T cells in long-lasting Graves disease. Overall study: Persistent cases were those of Graves' disease that involved over 5 years of antithyroid drugs with positive TSH receptor antibodies. Study-wide findings and caveats: Accuracy was perhaps lowered by the small sample size.

Arm-PCR of CDR3 regions and iRepertoire HTBI primers were used to build TCR beta libraries. Per the original methods: Across all samples, roughly 62 TRBV segments and 14 TRBJ segments were identified. TCRdb called the multiplex PCR reads again in MiXCR, with one record for every CDR3 protein. For this entry, the V and J calls and clone size follow TCRdb and not the study's own pipeline. The data hold around 400,000 distinct CDR3 sequences, with around 20% observed a single time. This clonotype was observed many times. Its specificity is unknown. Trimming took off 4 bases at V and 6 bases at J, with 16 bases between the two ends. Per germline, CDR1 SNHLY and CDR2 FYNNEI. This CDR3 is 15 amino acids long. The time point denotes: persistent/refractory GD, antithyroid drugs over 5 years with positive TRAb. Making the TCR library involved RNA that had been extracted from PBMCs. It was American Thyroid Association guidelines that determined Graves' disease diagnosis.

This clonotype was obtained from a female donor with Graves disease. The material was peripheral blood mononuclear cells (PBMCs), obtained when the disease was refractory, from a patient treated with antithyroid drugs. The V and J genes are TRBV2 and TRBJ1-5; possibly TRBD1 for D (5 bases). CDR3 residues: CASSASQAGVQPQHF. The CDR3 nucleotides read TGTGCCAGCAGTGCATCACAGGCTGGGGTTCAGCCCCAGCATTTT.